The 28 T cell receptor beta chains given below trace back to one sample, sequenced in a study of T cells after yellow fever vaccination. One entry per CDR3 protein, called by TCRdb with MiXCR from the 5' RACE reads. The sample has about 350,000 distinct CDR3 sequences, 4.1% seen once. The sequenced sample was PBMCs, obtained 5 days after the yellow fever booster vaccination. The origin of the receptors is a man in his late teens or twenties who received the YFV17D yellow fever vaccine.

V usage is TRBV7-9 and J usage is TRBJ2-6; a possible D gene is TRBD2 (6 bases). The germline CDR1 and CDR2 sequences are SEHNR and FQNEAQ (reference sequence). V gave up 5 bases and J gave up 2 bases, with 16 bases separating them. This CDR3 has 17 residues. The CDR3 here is CASSLRLGDTGANVLTF. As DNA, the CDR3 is TGTGCCAGCAGCCTCCGACTAGGGGATACTGGGGCCAACGTCCTGACTTTC.

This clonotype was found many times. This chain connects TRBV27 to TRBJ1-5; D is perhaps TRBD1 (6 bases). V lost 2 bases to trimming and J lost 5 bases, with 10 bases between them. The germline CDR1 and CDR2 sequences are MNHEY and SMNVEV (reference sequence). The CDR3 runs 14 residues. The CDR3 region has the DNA TGTGCCAGCAGTTTACGTAAGGGGGATCAGCCCCAGCATTTT. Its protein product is CASSLRKGDQPQHF.

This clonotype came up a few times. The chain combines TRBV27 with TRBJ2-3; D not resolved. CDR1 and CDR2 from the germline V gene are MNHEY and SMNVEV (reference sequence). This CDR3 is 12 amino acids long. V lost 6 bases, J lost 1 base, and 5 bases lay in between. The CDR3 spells CASRVGTDTQYF. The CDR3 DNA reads TGTGCCAGCAGGGTAGGCACAGATACGCAGTATTTT.

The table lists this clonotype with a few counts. CDR3 nucleotide sequence: TGTGCCAGTAGAAACCGGGACAGGGATCAAGAGACCCAGTACTTC. Translated, it gives CASRNRDRDQETQYF. This sequence joins TRBV19 and TRBJ2-5; TRBD1 agrees at 9 bases. V lost 6 bases and J lost 2; bases outside the gene matches: 7. The CDR3 covers 15 residues. The germline V gene has CDR1 LNHDA and CDR2 SQIVND (reference sequence).

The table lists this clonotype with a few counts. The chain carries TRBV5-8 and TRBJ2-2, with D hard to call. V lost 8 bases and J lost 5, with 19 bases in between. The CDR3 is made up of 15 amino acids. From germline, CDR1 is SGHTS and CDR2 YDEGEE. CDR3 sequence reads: CASPLRVTRTGELFF. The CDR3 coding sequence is TGTGCCAGTCCGCTACGGGTAACGAGGACCGGGGAGCTGTTTTTT.

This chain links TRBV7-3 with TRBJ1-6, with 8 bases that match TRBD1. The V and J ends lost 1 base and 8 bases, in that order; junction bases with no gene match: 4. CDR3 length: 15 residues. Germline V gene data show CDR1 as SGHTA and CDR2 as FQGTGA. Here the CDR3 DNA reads TGTGCCAGCAGCTTAAGGGGACAGGAGTATTCACCCCTCCACTTT. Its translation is CASSLRGQEYSPLHF.

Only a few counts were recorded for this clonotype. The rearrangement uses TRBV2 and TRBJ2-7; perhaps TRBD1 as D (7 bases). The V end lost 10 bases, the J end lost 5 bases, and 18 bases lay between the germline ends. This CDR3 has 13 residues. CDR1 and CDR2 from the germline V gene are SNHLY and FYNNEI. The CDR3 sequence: CATSSRGANEQYF. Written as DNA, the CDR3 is TGTGCCACTTCGTCCAGGGGGGCTAACGAGCAGTACTTC.

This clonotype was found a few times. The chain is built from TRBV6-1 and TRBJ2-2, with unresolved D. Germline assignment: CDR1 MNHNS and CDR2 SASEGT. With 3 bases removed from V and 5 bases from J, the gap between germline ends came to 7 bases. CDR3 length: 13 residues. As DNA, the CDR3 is TGTGCCAGCAGTGAGCACGAGACCGGGGAGCTGTTTTTT. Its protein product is CASSEHETGELFF.

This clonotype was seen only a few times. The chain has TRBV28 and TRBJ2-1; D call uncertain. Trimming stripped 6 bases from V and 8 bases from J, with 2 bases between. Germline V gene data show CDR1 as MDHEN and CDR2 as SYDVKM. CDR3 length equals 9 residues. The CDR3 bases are TGTGCCAGCAGGGATGAGCAGTTCTTC. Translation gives CASRDEQFF.

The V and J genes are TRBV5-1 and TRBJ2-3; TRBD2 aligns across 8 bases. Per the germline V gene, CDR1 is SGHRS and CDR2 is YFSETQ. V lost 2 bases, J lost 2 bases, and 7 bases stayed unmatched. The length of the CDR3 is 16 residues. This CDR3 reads CASSLRSGGATDTQYF. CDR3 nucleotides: TGCGCCAGCAGCTTAAGGTCCGGGGGGGCCACAGATACGCAGTATTTT.

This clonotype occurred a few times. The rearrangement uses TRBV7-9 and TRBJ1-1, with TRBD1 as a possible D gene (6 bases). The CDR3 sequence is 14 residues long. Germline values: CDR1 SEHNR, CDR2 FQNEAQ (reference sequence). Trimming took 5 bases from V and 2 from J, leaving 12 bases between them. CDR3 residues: CASSGTLRNTEAFF. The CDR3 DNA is TGTGCCAGCAGCGGGACACTAAGAAACACTGAAGCTTTCTTT.

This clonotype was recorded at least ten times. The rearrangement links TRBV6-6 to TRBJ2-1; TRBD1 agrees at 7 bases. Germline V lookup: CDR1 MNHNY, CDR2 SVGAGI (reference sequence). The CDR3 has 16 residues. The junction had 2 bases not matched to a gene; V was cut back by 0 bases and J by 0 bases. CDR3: CASSYSTGYSYNEQFF. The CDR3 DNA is TGTGCCAGCAGTTACTCGACAGGGTACTCCTACAATGAGCAGTTCTTC.

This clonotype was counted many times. CDR3 loop: CASRGTQSHSGNTIYF. The CDR3 coding sequence is TGTGCCAGCCGAGGAACCCAGAGCCACTCTGGAAACACCATATATTTT. The chain carries TRBV12-3 or TRBV12-4 and TRBJ1-3; D remains unclear. The CDR3 totals 16 residues. Trimming removed 8 bases at V and 0 bases at J, with 17 bases between.

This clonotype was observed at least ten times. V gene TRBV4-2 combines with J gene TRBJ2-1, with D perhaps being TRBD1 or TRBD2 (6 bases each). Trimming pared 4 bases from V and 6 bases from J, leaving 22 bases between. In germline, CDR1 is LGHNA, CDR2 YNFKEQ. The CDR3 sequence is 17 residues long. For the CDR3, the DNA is TGTGCCAGCAGCCGTAGGAGTAGGGGGGAAGGTAGCAATGAGCAGTTCTTC. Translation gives CASSRRSRGEGSNEQFF.

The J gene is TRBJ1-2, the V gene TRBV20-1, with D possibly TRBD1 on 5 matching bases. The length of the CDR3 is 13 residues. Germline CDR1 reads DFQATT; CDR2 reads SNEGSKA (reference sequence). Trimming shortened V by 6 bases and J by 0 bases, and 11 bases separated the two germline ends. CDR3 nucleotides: TGCAGTGCGAGACAGTCCCCTAACTATGGCTACACCTTC. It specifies CSARQSPNYGYTF.

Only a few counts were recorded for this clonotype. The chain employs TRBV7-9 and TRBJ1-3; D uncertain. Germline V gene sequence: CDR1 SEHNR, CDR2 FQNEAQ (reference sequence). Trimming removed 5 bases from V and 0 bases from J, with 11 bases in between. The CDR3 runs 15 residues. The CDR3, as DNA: TGTGCCAGCAGCATAAAAGGGAGCTCTGGAAACACCATATATTTT. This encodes CASSIKGSSGNTIYF.

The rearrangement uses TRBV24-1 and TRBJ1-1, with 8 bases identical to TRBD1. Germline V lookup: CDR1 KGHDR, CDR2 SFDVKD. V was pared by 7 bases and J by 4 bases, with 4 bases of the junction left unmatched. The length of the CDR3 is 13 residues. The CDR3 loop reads CATRTTGGTEAFF. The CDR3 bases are TGTGCCACCAGAACTACAGGGGGCACTGAAGCTTTCTTT.

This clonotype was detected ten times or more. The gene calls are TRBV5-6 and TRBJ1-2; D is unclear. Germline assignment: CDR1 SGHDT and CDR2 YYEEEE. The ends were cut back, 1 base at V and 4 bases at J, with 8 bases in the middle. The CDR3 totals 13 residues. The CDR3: CASSLPALYGYTF. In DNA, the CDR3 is TGTGCCAGCAGCTTGCCCGCCCTCTATGGCTACACCTTC.

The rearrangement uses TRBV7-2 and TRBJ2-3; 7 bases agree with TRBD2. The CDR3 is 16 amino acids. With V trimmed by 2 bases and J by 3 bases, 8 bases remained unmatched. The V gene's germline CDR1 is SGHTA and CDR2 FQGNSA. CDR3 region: CASSLSVVGGTDTQYF. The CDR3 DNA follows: TGTGCCAGCAGCTTATCCGTGGTGGGGGGGACAGATACGCAGTATTTT.

The CDR3 sequence is CASSVGQDGVRYGYTF. The CDR3 nucleotides are TGTGCCAGCAGCGTAGGACAGGATGGGGTACGGTATGGCTACACCTTC. The chain joins TRBV9 to TRBJ1-2, with D tentatively TRBD1 (6 bases). The V end lost 0 bases, the J end lost 5 bases, and 17 bases lay between the germline ends. This CDR3 comprises 16 residues. Germline V gene data show CDR1 as SGDLS and CDR2 as YYNGEE.

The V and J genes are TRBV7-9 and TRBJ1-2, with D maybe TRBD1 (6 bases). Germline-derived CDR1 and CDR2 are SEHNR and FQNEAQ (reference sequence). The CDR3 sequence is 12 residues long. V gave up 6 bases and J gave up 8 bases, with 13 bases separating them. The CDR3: CASRYRDHGYTF. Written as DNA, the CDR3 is TGTGCCAGCAGGTACAGGGACCACGGCTACACCTTC.

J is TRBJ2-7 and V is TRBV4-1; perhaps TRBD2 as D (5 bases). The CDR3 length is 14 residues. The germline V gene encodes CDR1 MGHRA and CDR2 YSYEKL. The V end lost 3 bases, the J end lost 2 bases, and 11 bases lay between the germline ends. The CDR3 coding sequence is TGCGCCAGCAGCCACCCGGGAAGAACCTACGAGCAGTACGTC. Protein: CASSHPGRTYEQYV.

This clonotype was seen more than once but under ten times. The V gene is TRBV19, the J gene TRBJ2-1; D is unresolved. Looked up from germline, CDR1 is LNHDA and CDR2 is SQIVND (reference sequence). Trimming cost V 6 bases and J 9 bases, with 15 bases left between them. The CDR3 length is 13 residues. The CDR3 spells CASRMPLDGEQFF. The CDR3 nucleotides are TGTGCCAGTAGGATGCCCCTAGATGGTGAGCAGTTCTTC.

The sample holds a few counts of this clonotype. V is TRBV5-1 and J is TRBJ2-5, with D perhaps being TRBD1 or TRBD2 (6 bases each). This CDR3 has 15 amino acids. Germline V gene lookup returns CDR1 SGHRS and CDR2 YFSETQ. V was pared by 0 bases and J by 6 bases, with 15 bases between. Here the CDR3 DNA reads TGCGCCAGCAGCTTGGAGCTAGGGGGGACGAAGACCCAGTACTTC. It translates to CASSLELGGTKTQYF.

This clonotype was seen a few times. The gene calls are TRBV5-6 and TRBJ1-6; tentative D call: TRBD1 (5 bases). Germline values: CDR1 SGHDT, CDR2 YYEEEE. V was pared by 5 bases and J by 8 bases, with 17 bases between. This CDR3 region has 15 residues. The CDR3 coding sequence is TGTGCCAGCAGATCCGTCAGGGATGGGGATTCACCCCTCCACTTT. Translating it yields CASRSVRDGDSPLHF.

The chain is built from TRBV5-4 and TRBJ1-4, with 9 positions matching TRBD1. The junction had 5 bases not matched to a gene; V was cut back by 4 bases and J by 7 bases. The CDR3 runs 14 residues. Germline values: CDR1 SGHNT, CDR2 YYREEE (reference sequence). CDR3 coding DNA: TGTGCCAGCAGCAAACAGGGGGCGGTTGAAAAACTGTTTTTT. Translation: CASSKQGAVEKLFF.

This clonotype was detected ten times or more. CDR3 bases: TGTGCCAGCAGCTCCTCCGTAGGTGGAACCGGGGAGCTGTTTTTT. Translated: CASSSSVGGTGELFF. The chain couples TRBV7-3 to TRBJ2-2; D not resolved. The CDR3 has 15 amino acids. The germline V gene has CDR1 SGHTA and CDR2 FQGTGA. Trimming stripped 4 bases from V and 5 bases from J, with 14 bases between.

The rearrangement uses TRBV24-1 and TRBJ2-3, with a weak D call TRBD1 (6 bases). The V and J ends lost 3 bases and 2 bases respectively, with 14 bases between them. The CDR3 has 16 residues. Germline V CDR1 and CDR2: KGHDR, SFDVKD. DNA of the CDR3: TGTGCCACCAGTGATCCCGCAGGGGACCCCACAGATACGCAGTATTTT. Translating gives CATSDPAGDPTDTQYF.